The 23 T cell receptor beta chains reported below all come from one sample, sequenced in a study of shared clonotypes between healthy human individuals. Profiling relied on immunoSEQ multiplex PCR, and the TCRdb table lists in-frame clones only, not all of them. The table includes fewer than 1.8 million clones, approximately 98.5% detected once. Material for sequencing was naive CD4+ T cells sorted from blood. Subset described: CD45RA+ positively selected. Receptor source: a man aged 25-45 years in good health.

This chain links TRBV7-8 with TRBJ2-3; no definite D call. This CDR3 comprises 16 residues. CDR1 SGHVS and CDR2 FQNEAQ come from the germline V gene. With 1 base removed from V and 9 bases from J, the gap between germline ends came to 20 bases. The CDR3 loop reads CASSLVRLPSPETQYF. CDR3 nucleotide sequence: TGTGCCAGCAGCTTAGTAAGACTGCCCTCCCCCGAGACGCAGTATTTT.

The rearrangement joins TRBV7-2 to TRBJ1-1; D may be TRBD1 (5 bases). This CDR3 is 13 amino acids long. V was trimmed by 5 bases and J by 1 base, leaving 8 bases between them. CDR1 is SGHTA and CDR2 is FQGNSA in the germline V gene. For the CDR3, the DNA is TGTGCCAGCAGCGTTACAGGGAACACTGAAGCTTTCTTT. Its protein product is CASSVTGNTEAFF. The whole variable domain, remainder taken from reference TRBV7-2 and TRBJ1-1, is GAGVSQSPSNKVTEKGKDVELRCDPISGHTALYWYRQSLGQGLEFLIYFQGNSAPDKSGLPSDRFSAERTGGSVSTLTIQRTQQEDSAVYLCASSVTGNTEAFFGQGTRLTVV.

CDR3 sequence reads: CASSFLRTGGIYEQYF. CDR3 coding DNA: TGTGCCAGCAGTTTCCTTCGGACAGGGGGCATTTACGAGCAGTACTTC. The V call is TRBV27, the J call TRBJ2-7; 11 nucleotides match TRBD1. This CDR3 comprises 16 residues. J gave up 4 bases and V 3 bases, and 8 bases lay outside the gene matches. The germline V gene encodes CDR1 MNHEY and CDR2 SMNVEV (reference sequence).

The CDR3, as DNA: TGTGCCAGCAGCACGGGGACTAGCGGCGGGGAGCTGTTTTTT. It codes for CASSTGTSGGELFF. The chain links TRBV7-9 to TRBJ2-2; 11 bases line up with TRBD2. With 5 bases clipped from V and 7 bases from J, the junction kept 3 bases outside the gene matches. CDR1 is SEHNR, CDR2 FQNEAQ, per germline (reference sequence). This CDR3 is 14 amino acids long.

DNA of the CDR3: TGTGCCAGCAGCCTGATGTGGGGCACAGAGACCCAGTACTTC. Its translation: CASSLMWGTETQYF. The chain joins TRBV5-5 to TRBJ2-5, with TRBD1 as a possible D gene (5 bases). V shed 4 bases and J shed 4 bases, with 14 bases lying between them. The CDR3 covers 14 residues. In germline, CDR1 is SGHKS, CDR2 YYEKEE (reference sequence).

The genes are TRBV18 and TRBJ2-7; possibly TRBD2 for D (5 bases). Trimming took 6 bases from V and 5 from J, leaving 14 bases between them. This CDR3 has 13 amino acids. The germline V gene has CDR1 KGHSH and CDR2 LQKENI. CDR3 nucleotides: TGTGCCAGCTCCCGGGGAAGGGAAAACGAGCAGTACTTC. Amino acids: CASSRGRENEQYF.

The chain couples TRBV19 to TRBJ2-5; 8 bases map to TRBD1. The CDR3 is 15 residues long. The V segment lost 4 bases and the J segment 2 bases; nucleotides outside the gene matches: 6. Germline V gives CDR1 LNHDA, CDR2 SQIVND (reference sequence). The CDR3 DNA is TGTGCCAGTAGTAGGACAGGGACGGGTCAAGAGACCCAGTACTTC. Translating gives CASSRTGTGQETQYF.

This sequence joins TRBV27 and TRBJ2-3; D possibly corresponds to TRBD1 (6 bases). The CDR3 length is 16 residues. Germline-derived CDR1 and CDR2 are MNHEY and SMNVEV (reference sequence). V was clipped by 0 bases and J by 0 bases, with 10 bases between them. The CDR3 nucleotides read TGTGCCAGCAGTTTATCGACAGGAATTAGCACAGATACGCAGTATTTT. It translates to CASSLSTGISTDTQYF.

This chain links TRBV28 with TRBJ2-1, with TRBD1 matching over 7 bases. V shed 6 bases, J shed 8 bases, and the junction held 7 bases outside the gene matches. Per the germline V gene, CDR1 is MDHEN and CDR2 is SYDVKM. CDR3 size: 13 residues. CDR3 in DNA: TGTGCCAGCAGGAAGACAGGGTTATATGAGCAGTTCTTC. It yields the protein CASRKTGLYEQFF.

The chain links TRBV5-1 to TRBJ2-5; 8 positions match TRBD2. V lost 1 base and J lost 5; bases outside the gene matches: 7. This CDR3 region has 15 residues. Germline assignment: CDR1 SGHRS and CDR2 YFSETQ. CDR3 region: CASSLLAGGVETQYF. The CDR3 bases are TGCGCCAGCAGCTTGCTAGCGGGTGGTGTGGAGACCCAGTACTTC.

V usage is TRBV5-4 and J usage is TRBJ1-4; 7 bases align to TRBD1. J lost 5 bases, V lost 3 bases, and 7 bases had no gene match. CDR3 length: 15 residues. Germline loops: CDR1 SGHNT, CDR2 YYREEE (reference sequence). CDR3 residues: CASSSAQGTNEKLFF. Written as DNA, the CDR3 is TGTGCCAGCAGCTCAGCACAGGGGACCAATGAAAAACTGTTTTTT.

To note about this clone: Different DNA sequences within this sample yield the same CDR3. This CDR3 is CASSPPGQGKETQYF. CDR3 bases: TGTGCCAGCTCTCCTCCGGGACAGGGGAAAGAGACCCAGTACTTC. The V gene is TRBV18, the J gene TRBJ2-5, with TRBD1 matching 10 bases. V was pared by 6 bases and J by 3 bases, with 7 bases of the junction left unmatched. The CDR3 runs 15 residues. Germline CDR1 is KGHSH and CDR2 is LQKENI.

The chain uses TRBV27 and TRBJ1-2; 9 nucleotides match TRBD1. The CDR3 contains 13 residues. Germline V lookup: CDR1 MNHEY, CDR2 SMNVEV (reference sequence). V dropped 2 bases and J dropped 10; count of bases not matched to a gene: 5. Here the CDR3 reads CASSLNRGLDYTF. Here the CDR3 DNA reads TGTGCCAGCAGTTTAAACAGGGGGCTCGACTACACCTTC.

V usage is TRBV5-6 and J usage is TRBJ2-5; 8 bases map to TRBD1. V lost 1 base to trimming and J lost 4 bases; unmatched junction nucleotides: 3. CDR1 is SGHDT, CDR2 YYEEEE, per germline. The CDR3 has 14 residues. As DNA, the CDR3 is TGTGCCAGCAGCTTGTTGCAGGGGGCAGAGACCCAGTACTTC. Its protein product is CASSLLQGAETQYF.

The rearrangement links TRBV25-1 to TRBJ2-1; TRBD1 matches 9 bases. Germline values: CDR1 MGHDK, CDR2 SYGVNS. The CDR3 has 15 residues. With V trimmed by 3 bases and J by 7 bases, 7 bases remained unmatched. The CDR3 DNA reads as TGTGCCAGCAGTGACCCCAGGACAGGGGCAAATGAGCAGTTCTTC. Translating gives CASSDPRTGANEQFF.

The rearrangement joins TRBV4-3 to TRBJ1-5; D gene ambiguous. From germline, CDR1 is LGHNA and CDR2 YSLEER. The CDR3 is 15 residues long. V gave up 0 bases and J gave up 6 bases, with 12 bases separating them. The CDR3 DNA reads as TGCGCCAGCAGCCAAGATCTGGGCCCCCCTCAGCCCCAGCATTTT. Residues: CASSQDLGPPQPQHF.

Turning to this clone: Other DNA sequences from this sample encode an identical CDR3 as well. The chain couples TRBV11-2 to TRBJ1-3; unclear D gene. Germline loops: CDR1 SGHAT, CDR2 FQNNGV. The CDR3 is 14 amino acids. V shed 1 base and J shed 4 bases, with 8 bases lying between them. The CDR3 spells CASSLGGSGNTIYF. The DNA of the CDR3 is TGTGCCAGCAGCTTAGGTGGATCAGGAAACACCATATATTTT.

V is TRBV4-3 and J is TRBJ2-1; 11 bases align to TRBD2. This CDR3 has 20 amino acids. CDR1 is LGHNA, CDR2 YSLEER, per germline. Trimming cost V 2 bases and J 0 bases; bases outside gene matches: 12. The CDR3 protein is CASSQLLAGGTPGSYNEQFF. In DNA form, the CDR3 reads TGCGCCAGCAGCCAACTTTTAGCGGGGGGGACGCCGGGCTCCTACAATGAGCAGTTCTTC.

This clone showed up just once. The rearrangement links TRBV5-1 to TRBJ1-4; D ambiguous. The CDR3 covers 13 residues. Germline V gene sequence: CDR1 SGHRS, CDR2 YFSETQ. With 0 bases removed from V and 7 bases from J, the gap between germline ends came to 7 bases. The chain's CDR3 is CASSLGYSEKLFF. For the CDR3, the DNA is TGCGCCAGCAGCTTGGGATACAGTGAAAAACTGTTTTTT.

This rearrangement joins TRBV7-9 to TRBJ2-7; TRBD2 is a possible D gene (6 bases). Trimming cost V 2 bases and J 2 bases, with 7 bases left between them. The germline gives CDR1 SEHNR, CDR2 FQNEAQ (reference sequence). The CDR3 covers 13 residues. In DNA, the CDR3 is TGTGCCAGCAGCTTACGGGAGACCTACGAGCAGTACTTC. It codes for CASSLRETYEQYF.

The rearrangement uses TRBV9 and TRBJ1-2; unclear D gene. Per germline, CDR1 SGDLS and CDR2 YYNGEE. The CDR3 has 15 amino acids. The germline V and J ends were trimmed by 4 bases and 3 bases, with 16 bases remaining between them. The CDR3 here is CASSPSLGGDYGYTF. Written as DNA, the CDR3 is TGTGCCAGCAGCCCTAGTCTGGGCGGGGACTATGGCTACACCTTC.

The chain has TRBV29-1 and TRBJ2-7; D gene uncertain. The CDR3 totals 11 residues. The V gene lost 2 bases and the J gene lost 6 bases, with 8 bases spanning the gap. Germline CDR1 reads SQVTM; CDR2 reads ANQGSEA. Written as DNA, the CDR3 is TGCAGCGTTGAATCGGCGTCCGAGCAGTACTTC. Translating it yields CSVESASEQYF.

The chain uses TRBV7-2 and TRBJ2-7; 7 nucleotides align to TRBD1. This CDR3 is built from 12 residues. V shed 5 bases and J 7 bases; nucleotides not matched to a gene: 5. The V gene's germline CDR1 is SGHTA and CDR2 FQGNSA. CDR3 nucleotide sequence: TGTGCCAGCAGCCCCGAACAGGGGGAGCAGTACTTC. It codes for CASSPEQGEQYF.